This TCR beta chain was obtained from a study of blood T cell repertoires in COVID-19. At the level of the study: PBMCs, B-cell-depleted T cells, or T cells provided the cDNA or gDNA that made up the material.

Sequencing was performed with immunoSEQ multiplex PCR; in TCRdb, only in-frame clones are kept and a portion is missing. Counted here are hundreds of thousands of clones, over 70% occurring once; the ten biggest clones make up about 9.4%. The CDR3 totals 14 residues. The V gene end was trimmed by 4 bases and the J gene end by 5 bases; junction bases not matched to a gene: 7. Looked up from germline, CDR1 is ENHRY and CDR2 is SYGVKD. The source material was peripheral blood. The TCR originated in a woman aged 70-85 years with COVID-19, enrolled during active disease. The chain carries TRBV10-3 and TRBJ1-1; 7 bases fit TRBD1. The CDR3, as DNA: TGTGCCATCAGTGCTGGACAGGAGGATACTGAAGCTTTCTTT. Protein: CAISAGQEDTEAFF.